The clone carrying this TCR beta chain occurred many times. This entry comes from a study of neurological immune-mediated disorders. 5'RACE with 10-nucleotide random UMIs produced the cDNA. MiXCR, run by TCRdb on the 5' RACE reads, gives a single entry per CDR3 protein. Counted here are approximately 77,000 distinct CDR3 sequences, approximately 9.4% occurring once; the ten biggest clones make up 1.5% to 2%. J lost 10 bases, V lost 2 bases, and 11 bases had no gene match. Germline V gene lookup returns CDR1 MNHEY and CDR2 SVGAGI. This CDR3 is 15 amino acids long. This TCR was sampled from a man aged 50 or older in good health. The chain carries TRBV6-5 and TRBJ2-1; 7 bases are a match to TRBD2. The sequenced material came from PBMCs. In nucleotides, the CDR3 is TGTGCCAGCAGTTACCTATGGGGGAGGGCCGCCGAGCAGTTCTTC. This translates into CASSYLWGRAAEQFF.